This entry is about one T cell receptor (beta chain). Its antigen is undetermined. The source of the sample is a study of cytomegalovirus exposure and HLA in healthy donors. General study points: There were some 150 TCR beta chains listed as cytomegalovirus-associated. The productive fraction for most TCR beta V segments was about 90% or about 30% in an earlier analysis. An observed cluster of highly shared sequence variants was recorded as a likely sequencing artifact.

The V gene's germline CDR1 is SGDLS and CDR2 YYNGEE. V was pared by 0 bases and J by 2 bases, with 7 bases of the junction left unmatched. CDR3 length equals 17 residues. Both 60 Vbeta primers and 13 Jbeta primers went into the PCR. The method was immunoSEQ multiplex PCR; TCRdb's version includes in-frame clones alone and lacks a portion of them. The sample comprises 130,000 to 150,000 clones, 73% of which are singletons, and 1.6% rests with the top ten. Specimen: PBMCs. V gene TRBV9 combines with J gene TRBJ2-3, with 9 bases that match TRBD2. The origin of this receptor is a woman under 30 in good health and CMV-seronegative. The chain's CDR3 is CASSVGLAGTATDTQYF. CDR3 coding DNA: TGTGCCAGCAGCGTAGGCCTAGCGGGAACCGCCACAGATACGCAGTATTTT.